This T cell receptor beta chain was recorded in a study of CD8 T cells in ankylosing spondylitis. The study, taken as a whole, reports: It appeared that ankylosing spondylitis blood was characterized by a TCR beta motif of several highly homologous variants.

In the case of this clonotype: Its antigen remains unknown.

In TCRdb, the 5' RACE reads were re-called with MiXCR into one record per CDR3 protein. This table has approximately 540,000 distinct CDR3 sequences, approximately 11% appearing once. V lost 3 bases, J lost 2 bases, and 27 bases stayed unmatched. The CDR3 covers 22 residues. Germline V gene sequence: CDR1 SQVTM, CDR2 ANQGSEA. This clonotype was obtained from a male donor with ankylosing spondylitis. The sequencing sample was made of blood, either unsorted or a sorted T cell fraction (not recorded which). V is TRBV29-1 and J is TRBJ2-2; 7 nucleotides line up with TRBD1. The CDR3 DNA sequence: TGCAGCGTTGAGGTCTCAACCAAAGGATCTATCCGGGACAGATATAACACCGGGGAGCTGTTTTTT. It codes for CSVEVSTKGSIRDRYNTGELFF.